The 5 T cell receptor beta chains in this list originate from one sample, sequenced in a study of CD8+ T cells in alopecia areata. Extraction of RNA preceded its reverse transcription into cDNA, which served as the sequencing template. Assay used: immunoSEQ multiplex PCR; TCRdb lists only in-frame clones, some missing. The sample holds about 180,000 clones; approximately 70% are singletons and the top ten take about 10%. The specimen was CD8+ T cells sorted from blood, collected at week 0. These receptors came from a human donor with alopecia areata.

This chain uses TRBV30 with TRBJ1-1, with unresolved D. V gave up 7 bases and J gave up 0 bases, with 6 bases separating them. This CDR3 spans 11 amino acids. Looked up from germline, CDR1 is GTSNPN and CDR2 is SVGIG (reference sequence). The CDR3 here is CALRLNTEAFF. CDR3 sequence (DNA): TGTGCCTTACGATTGAACACTGAAGCTTTCTTT. Drawing the rest from reference TRBV30 and TRBJ1-1, the complete variable domain is SQTIHQWPATLVQPVGSPLSLECTVEGTSNPNLYWYRQAAGRGLQLLFYSVGIGQISSEVPQNLSASRPQDRQFILSSKKLLLSDSGFYLCALRLNTEAFFGQGTRLTVV.

The chain couples TRBV7-9 to TRBJ1-1; tentatively, D is TRBD1 (6 bases). The germline gives CDR1 SEHNR, CDR2 FQNEAQ (reference sequence). This CDR3 is built from 14 residues. V lost 8 bases and J 2 bases, leaving 15 bases between the germline ends. CDR3 DNA: TGTGCCAGCGGGGGCGGGGCCCTAAACACTGAAGCTTTCTTT. Residues: CASGGGALNTEAFF.

For this clone: The germline gene is not matched at one end of the junction; a read error may be the cause. The V call is TRBV7-7, the J call TRBJ2-1; D not certain. Germline V gene data show CDR1 as SSHAT and CDR2 as FNYEAQ (reference sequence). CDR3 length: 14 amino acids. CDR3 residues: CASSPSPSYNEQFF. Here the CDR3 DNA reads TGTGCTAGCAGCCCCTCACCCTCCTACAATGAGCAGTTCTTC.

The gene calls are TRBV2 and TRBJ2-1; D possibly corresponds to TRBD2 (5 bases). The CDR3 runs 13 residues. Germline CDR1 reads SNHLY; CDR2 reads FYNNEI. The V end lost 10 bases, the J end lost 10 bases, and 20 bases lay between the germline ends. The CDR3 sequence is CATLAETLSEQFF. CDR3 in DNA: TGTGCCACCCTAGCAGAAACCCTGAGCGAGCAGTTCTTC. Filled out from reference TRBV2 and TRBJ2-1, the complete variable domain reads EPEVTQTPSHQVTQMGQEVILRCVPISNHLYFYWYRQILGQKVEFLVSFYNNEISEKSEIFDDQFSVERPDGSNFTLKIRSTKLEDSAMYFCATLAETLSEQFFGPGTRLTVL.

V usage is TRBV6-5 and J usage is TRBJ1-1; D gene unclear. This CDR3 has 15 amino acids. Germline CDR1 MNHEY, CDR2 SVGAGI. Trimming took off 2 bases at V and 5 bases at J, with 15 bases between the two ends. The CDR3 DNA sequence: TGTGCCAGCAGTTACGGGAGAGGCGGTCGGACTGAAGCTTTCTTT. Residues: CASSYGRGGRTEAFF.